This TCR beta chain stems from a study of shared clonotypes between healthy human individuals (dated by TCRdb to about 2020). For the study in its entirety: The cohort comprised a couple of women and a few men aged 18 to 49 years. To increase sequencing depth and limit assay-specific biases, different laboratories used diverse techniques to prepare libraries and sequence TCR repertoires. Per donor, leukapheresis produced somewhere between about 0.94 and 9.5 billion PBMCs. The study deeply sequenced blood TCR repertoires of about 5 healthy adults to estimate repertoire size and the extent of clonotype sharing between individuals. For each donor, CD4 naive and CD4 memory were each given three plates, CD8 naive was given two plates, and CD8 memory was given one plate.

Using the deep immunoSEQ assay, TCR CDR3 regions were amplified from genomic DNA by multiplex PCR. Genomic DNA extracted from each cell subset was distributed evenly over all wells of several immunoSEQ 96-well plates, and each plate served as one replicate. For sorted subsets, each replicate PCR was loaded with roughly 190 ng genomic DNA, equivalent to 30,000 to 35,000 T cell genomes. Purified libraries were measured with a Qubit 3.0 fluorometer, size-checked on a Bioanalyzer 2100, and measured again with the KAPA Library Quantification kit. Every immunoSEQ 96-well plate was sequenced on a dedicated single-read 150-cycle Illumina NextSeq 550 flow cell. Under the source paper's analysis protocol: Because only junctional sequences without quality scores were contained in the immunoSEQ output, filtering matching that applied to full-length reads could not be performed. Sequences were annotated with PyIR, a Python wrapper for IgBLAST v1.9, and V/J genes and CDR3 were assigned using IMGT germline references. Reads with weak V/J assignments (E-value above 1e-6), missing CDR3, stop codons, out-of-frame junctions, or ambiguous translated residues were removed. A V3J clonotype was defined by an identical inferred V gene, J gene, and CDR3 amino acid sequence. Percentage overlap between repertoires was computed as shared unique clonotypes divided by the size of the smaller repertoire. Richness of each repertoire was evaluated using RTK rarefaction, the Chao1 estimator, and Recon v2.1 estimates of unobserved clonotypes. For all TCRbeta clonotypes obtained by the gDNA method from a handful of donors, generation probabilities were computed with OLGA. The clones in this table, taken by TCRdb from immuneACCESS, are in-frame only. Not every clone is retained; where verified, under half of the shortfall comes from an unresolved V gene, and the cause of the rest is unknown. V and J calls and clone size are copied from that table; D and trimming were computed from the DNA. The sample contains approximately 2.4 million clones, almost 96% of them found a single time. 0.1% to 0.15% of the sample rests with the top ten.

The germline V gene yields MNHNS for CDR1 and SASEGT for CDR2. Spanning cysteine to phenylalanine, the CDR3 consists of 12 amino acids. Only the CDR3 region is kept as DNA, spanning 36 bases read in frame from base 1. Trimming at the junction amounts to 4 bases on V and 3 bases on J, and the germline ends lie 6 bases apart. Overall study outcomes, separate from this receptor: Compared with non-shared clonotypes, the clonotypes found in all four sorted-subset donors had higher generation probabilities. Rarefaction of sorted-subset datasets indicated incomplete sequencing despite the large sequencing depth. About 5% of naive CD4, 3.5% of naive CD8, about 2.5% of memory CD4, and more than 0.35% of memory CD8 clonotypes were shared across four donors. Pairwise subsampling led to the expectation that sequencing depth would affect the degree of clonotype sharing among donors. Sampling was restricted to blood, and TCR repertoires in tissues likely differ from the TCR repertoires found in blood. The small number of donors limited the genetic and exposure-history diversity represented. Estimated clonotype richness was generally larger for naive than for memory subsets.

Concerning this clone: Its target antigen remains unknown. No qualities accompany the bases; no much larger clone lies one base away.

Donors were healthy HIV-negative adults with no recently reported acute infections or vaccinations. All donors were Caucasian adults living in Nashville, Tennessee, USA. CD4+ T cells were enriched through magnetic negative selection, after which naive cells were positively selected on CD45RA and the remaining negative fraction served as the memory subset. Blood was collected by leukapheresis, and PBMCs were isolated by Ficoll-Histopaque density gradient centrifugation and then cryopreserved in liquid nitrogen vapor phase. Analytical flow cytometry was used to check the purity and quantity of each magnetically sorted T cell population. From each sorted fraction, genomic DNA was isolated and quantified by UV absorbance on a Nanodrop 2000c.

The receptor was derived from a man aged 18-30 years in good health. The V gene is TRBV6-1 and the J gene is TRBJ1-2; no D gene call is confident. The specimen was naive CD4+ T cells sorted from blood. What the cell subset or site label conveys for this sample: CD45RA+ positively selected. CDR3 region: CASSAADYGYTF. The bases read TGTGCCAGCAGTGCCGCTGACTATGGCTACACCTTC.